What follows is one T cell receptor beta chain and its context. TCRdb's table, derived via immunoSEQ multiplex PCR, lists solely in-frame clones and lacks some. The sample holds 280,000 or so clones, over 85% seen once. The length of the CDR3 is 15 residues. The germline CDR1 and CDR2 sequences are MDHEN and SYDVKM. V was cut by 4 bases and J by 5 bases, with 15 bases left in between. This sample was included in a study of blood T cell repertoires in COVID-19. The material sequenced was PBMCs or T cells enriched from blood (not recorded which). This sequence joins TRBV28 and TRBJ1-5, with D hard to call. This receptor was identified in a woman in her forties or fifties who had been exposed to COVID-19. In DNA, the CDR3 is TGTGCCAGCAGTTCGCCCCCGGGGTTTGATCAGCCCCAGCATTTT. Its translation is CASSSPPGFDQPQHF.